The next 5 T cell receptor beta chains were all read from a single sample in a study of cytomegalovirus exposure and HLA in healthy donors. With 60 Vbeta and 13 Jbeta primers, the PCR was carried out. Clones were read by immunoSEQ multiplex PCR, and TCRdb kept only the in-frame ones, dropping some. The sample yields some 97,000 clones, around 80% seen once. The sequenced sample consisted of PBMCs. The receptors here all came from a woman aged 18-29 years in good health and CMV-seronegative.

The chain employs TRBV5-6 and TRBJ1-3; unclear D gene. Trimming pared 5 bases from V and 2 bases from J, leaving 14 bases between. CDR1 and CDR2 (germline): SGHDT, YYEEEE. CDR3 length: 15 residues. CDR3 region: CASRDRGVAGNTIYF. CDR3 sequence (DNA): TGTGCCAGCAGGGACCGGGGAGTGGCTGGAAACACCATATATTTT. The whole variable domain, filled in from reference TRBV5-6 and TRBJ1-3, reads DAGVTQSPTHLIKTRGQQVTLRCSPKSGHDTVSWYQQALGQGPQFIFQYYEEEERQRGNFPDRFSGHQFPNYSSELNVNALLLGDSALYLCASRDRGVAGNTIYFGEGSWLTVV.

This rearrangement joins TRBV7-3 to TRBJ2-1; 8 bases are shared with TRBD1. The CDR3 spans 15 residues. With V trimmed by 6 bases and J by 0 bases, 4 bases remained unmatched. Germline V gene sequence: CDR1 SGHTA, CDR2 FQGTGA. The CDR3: CASSPTGGSYNEQFF. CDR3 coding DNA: TGTGCCAGCAGTCCAACAGGGGGCTCCTACAATGAGCAGTTCTTC.

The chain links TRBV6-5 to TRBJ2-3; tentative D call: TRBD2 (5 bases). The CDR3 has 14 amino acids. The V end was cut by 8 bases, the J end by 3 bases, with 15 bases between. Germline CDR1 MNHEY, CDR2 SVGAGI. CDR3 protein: CASASGLATDTQYF. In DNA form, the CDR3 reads TGTGCCAGCGCGTCCGGACTGGCTACAGATACGCAGTATTTT.

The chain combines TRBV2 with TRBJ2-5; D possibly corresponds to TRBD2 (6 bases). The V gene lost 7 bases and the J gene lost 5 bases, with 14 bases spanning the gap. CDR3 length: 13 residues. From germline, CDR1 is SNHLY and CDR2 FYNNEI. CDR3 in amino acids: CASIGGGPETQYF. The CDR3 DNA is TGTGCCAGCATCGGGGGAGGACCGGAGACCCAGTACTTC. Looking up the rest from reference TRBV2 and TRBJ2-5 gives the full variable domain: EPEVTQTPSHQVTQMGQEVILRCVPISNHLYFYWYRQILGQKVEFLVSFYNNEISEKSEIFDDQFSVERPDGSNFTLKIRSTKLEDSAMYFCASIGGGPETQYFGPGTRLLVL.

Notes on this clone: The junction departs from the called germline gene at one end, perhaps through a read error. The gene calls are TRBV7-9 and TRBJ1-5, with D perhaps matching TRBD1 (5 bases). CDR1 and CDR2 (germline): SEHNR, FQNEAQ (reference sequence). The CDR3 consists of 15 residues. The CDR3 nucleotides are TGTTCCAGCAGCTCCGGGGGATATAGCAATCAGCCCCAGCATTTT. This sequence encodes CSSSSGGYSNQPQHF.